Below, 30 T cell receptor beta chains from the same sample are listed, as sequenced in a study of control samples from healthy donors and cancer patients. The table came from immunoSEQ multiplex PCR; TCRdb's copy has only in-frame clones and leaves some out. The sample has around 140,000 clones, approximately 94% seen once; the top ten hold around 13%. Input material: blood. The receptors stem from a middle-aged man in good health.

CDR3 nucleotide sequence: TGTGCCACCAGTGACCCCGACCGGGACAGGAGAACTGGGGCCAACGTCCTGACTTTC. It translates to CATSDPDRDRRTGANVLTF. V usage is TRBV24-1 and J usage is TRBJ2-6; TRBD1 agrees at 8 bases. V gave up 4 bases and J gave up 2 bases; unmatched junction bases: 12. The CDR3 is 19 residues long. Looked up from germline, CDR1 is KGHDR and CDR2 is SFDVKD.

The chain uses TRBV6-2 or TRBV6-3 and TRBJ2-1; D is ambiguous. The V end was cut by 0 bases, the J end by 4 bases, with 7 bases between. This CDR3 contains 14 residues. Germline V gives CDR1 MNHEY, CDR2 SVGEGT. The CDR3 loop reads CASSYSFVYNEQFF. The DNA of the CDR3 is TGTGCCAGCAGTTACTCCTTCGTGTACAATGAGCAGTTCTTC.

The CDR3 is CASSSRRPEAFF. Written as DNA, the CDR3 is TGTGCCAGCAGTTCCCGACGGCCTGAAGCTTTCTTT. J is TRBJ1-1 and V is TRBV28, with D unclear. This CDR3 region has 12 residues. Germline CDR1 and CDR2: MDHEN and SYDVKM. V lost 4 bases to trimming and J lost 6 bases, with 9 bases between them.

This clone was observed a single time. This sequence joins TRBV11-2 and TRBJ2-5, with D perhaps matching TRBD2 (6 bases). CDR1 and CDR2 (germline): SGHAT, FQNNGV. The CDR3 is 14 residues long. The V and J ends lost 6 bases and 5 bases respectively, with 16 bases between them. The CDR3 region has the DNA TGTGCCAGCAGACTAGCCGGCTCCCGGGAGACCCAGTACTTC. This translates into CASRLAGSRETQYF.

V gene TRBV5-1 combines with J gene TRBJ2-1, with 8 bases lining up with TRBD2. J lost 7 bases, V lost 4 bases, and 7 bases had no gene match. The CDR3 covers 14 residues. Germline V gene lookup returns CDR1 SGHRS and CDR2 YFSETQ. The CDR3 sequence is CASSRSGTSNEQFF. The CDR3, as DNA: TGCGCCAGCAGCAGATCCGGGACTAGTAATGAGCAGTTCTTC.

V is TRBV13 and J is TRBJ2-1, with no clear D. Per germline, CDR1 PRHDT and CDR2 FYEKMQ (reference sequence). The CDR3 length is 11 residues. The germline V and J ends were trimmed by 2 bases and 6 bases, with 2 bases remaining between them. The CDR3 nucleotides are TGTGCCAGCAGCTTAACCAATGAGCAGTTCTTC. Its protein is CASSLTNEQFF.

The chain uses TRBV4-1 and TRBJ1-3; D uncertain. V lost 3 bases to trimming and J lost 0 bases, with 6 bases between them. This CDR3 has 14 amino acids. Germline CDR1 and CDR2: MGHRA and YSYEKL. For the CDR3, the DNA is TGCGCCAGCAGCCACCCGGGCTCTGGAAACACCATATATTTT. Translation: CASSHPGSGNTIYF.

V gene TRBV5-4 combines with J gene TRBJ1-2; D gene ambiguous. Germline CDR1 is SGHNT and CDR2 is YYREEE (reference sequence). V shed 3 bases and J shed 8 bases, with 17 bases lying between them. The CDR3 is 14 amino acids. The CDR3 DNA is TGTGCCAGCAGCTCGGATGTGGCATCAAGCGGCTACACCTTC. Translating gives CASSSDVASSGYTF.

This chain connects TRBV11-2 to TRBJ2-7, with unresolved D. This CDR3 has 11 residues. Per the germline V gene, CDR1 is SGHAT and CDR2 is FQNNGV. Trimming removed 0 bases from V and 12 bases from J, with 9 bases in between. CDR3 sequence (DNA): TGTGCCAGCAGCTTAGATCGAATGGTGTACTTC. This sequence encodes CASSLDRMVYF.

The J gene is TRBJ1-2, the V gene TRBV29-1; 8 bases line up with TRBD1. The CDR3 is 11 amino acids. The ends lost 7 bases at V and 4 bases at J; junction bases unmatched: 2. Germline V gives CDR1 SQVTM, CDR2 ANQGSEA. The CDR3 DNA follows: TGCAGCGATACAGGGGGCTATGGCTACACCTTC. This codes for CSDTGGYGYTF.

This rearrangement joins TRBV5-6 to TRBJ2-1, with TRBD1 matching over 10 bases. Germline V gene sequence: CDR1 SGHDT, CDR2 YYEEEE. The V and J ends lost 6 bases and 3 bases, in that order; junction bases with no gene match: 9. CDR3 size: 16 residues. CDR3 sequence (DNA): TGTGCCAGCAATACTGACAGGGGGCTATTCTACAATGAGCAGTTCTTC. Its protein is CASNTDRGLFYNEQFF.

This chain joins TRBV6-5 and TRBJ1-1; D gene ambiguous. The CDR3 covers 13 residues. Looked up from germline, CDR1 is MNHEY and CDR2 is SVGAGI. V gave up 1 base and J gave up 3 bases, with 6 bases separating them. DNA of the CDR3: TGTGCCAGCAGTTACTTTCTGGACACTGAAGCTTTCTTT. Protein product: CASSYFLDTEAFF.

The CDR3 nucleotides are TGTGCCAGCACCCAAGGGGGCACAGATACGCAGTATTTT. Amino acid sequence: CASTQGGTDTQYF. The chain carries TRBV5-6 and TRBJ2-3; perhaps TRBD1 as D (5 bases). The CDR3 runs 13 residues. Germline CDR1 is SGHDT and CDR2 is YYEEEE. V was cut by 6 bases and J by 1 base, with 9 bases left in between.

The V gene is TRBV2, the J gene TRBJ1-6; 9 nucleotides match TRBD1. Germline V gives CDR1 SNHLY, CDR2 FYNNEI. This CDR3 region has 14 residues. The junction had 6 bases not matched to a gene; V was cut back by 6 bases and J by 9 bases. DNA of the CDR3: TGTGCCAGCAGCCTGACAGGGGGTGGTTCACCCCTCCACTTT. Its translation: CASSLTGGGSPLHF.

This chain connects TRBV30 to TRBJ1-5; 9 nucleotides line up with TRBD1. There are 14 residues in the CDR3. The junction had 1 base not matched to a gene; V was cut back by 0 bases and J by 4 bases. The germline gives CDR1 GTSNPN, CDR2 SVGIG (reference sequence). In DNA form, the CDR3 reads TGTGCCTGGAGTGTACAGGGGGCTAATCAGCCCCAGCATTTT. It translates to CAWSVQGANQPQHF.

The chain links TRBV11-2 to TRBJ1-1; 8 bases are a match to TRBD1. From germline, CDR1 is SGHAT and CDR2 FQNNGV. Germline trimming cut 2 bases from V and 0 bases from J; bases unmatched to any gene: 5. This CDR3 region has 16 residues. The CDR3 reads CASSLRSQGVNTEAFF. CDR3 nucleotide sequence: TGTGCCAGCAGCTTAAGATCACAGGGGGTGAACACTGAAGCTTTCTTT.

The V call is TRBV10-3, the J call TRBJ2-3; 9 bases align to TRBD2. The germline CDR1 and CDR2 sequences are ENHRY and SYGVKD. V shed 6 bases, J shed 2 bases, and the junction held 9 bases outside the gene matches. The CDR3 is made up of 16 amino acids. The chain's CDR3 is CAISPVSGRITDTQYF. In DNA, the CDR3 is TGTGCCATCAGCCCCGTTAGCGGGAGAATCACAGATACGCAGTATTTT.

The J gene is TRBJ2-3, the V gene TRBV4-3; 15 bases agree with TRBD2. The ends lost 0 bases at V and 9 bases at J; junction bases unmatched: 13. Germline-derived CDR1 and CDR2 are LGHNA and YSLEER. CDR3 length equals 19 residues. CDR3 nucleotides: TGCGCCAGCAGCCAAGAATCTAGGGGACTAGCGGGAGGTCAAGGGACGCAGTATTTT. It specifies CASSQESRGLAGGQGTQYF.

Comments on this clone: The same CDR3 can be traced to other DNA sequences in this sample. The chain employs TRBV5-1 and TRBJ1-3; a weak D match, TRBD1 (6 bases). Germline lookup yields CDR1 SGHRS and CDR2 YFSETQ. The V end lost 3 bases, the J end lost 3 bases, and 10 bases lay between the germline ends. The CDR3 is made up of 14 amino acids. CDR3 residues: CASSSTGNGNTIYF. CDR3 bases: TGCGCCAGCAGCTCTACAGGGAATGGAAACACCATATATTTT. The full variable domain, its missing parts supplied by reference TRBV5-1 and TRBJ1-3, is KAGVTQTPRYLIKTRGQQVTLSCSPISGHRSVSWYQQTPGQGLQFLFEYFSETQRNKGNFPGRFSGRQFSNSRSEMNVSTLELGDSALYLCASSSTGNGNTIYFGEGSWLTVV.

V usage is TRBV7-3 and J usage is TRBJ2-7, with 7 bases that match TRBD1. The CDR3 contains 15 residues. V was clipped by 5 bases and J by 1 base; unmatched bases: 8. The germline gives CDR1 SGHTA, CDR2 FQGTGA. The CDR3 DNA reads TGTGCCAGCAGCAAGGGGACAGAGGTTTCCTACGAGCAGTACTTC. As protein: CASSKGTEVSYEQYF.

The chain links TRBV9 to TRBJ1-5, with 10 bases fitting TRBD1. The junction had 2 bases not matched to a gene; V was cut back by 2 bases and J by 6 bases. The length of the CDR3 is 14 residues. Germline V CDR1 and CDR2: SGDLS, YYNGEE. The CDR3 here is CASSVGQGGQPQHF. The CDR3 DNA sequence: TGTGCCAGCAGCGTCGGACAGGGGGGTCAGCCCCAGCATTTT.

J is TRBJ1-5 and V is TRBV19, with 7 bases aligning to TRBD1. Germline V gives CDR1 LNHDA, CDR2 SQIVND (reference sequence). The CDR3 loop spans 13 amino acids. J gave up 7 bases and V 10 bases, and 10 bases lay outside the gene matches. The CDR3 loop reads CATKGQARQPQHF. The CDR3 DNA is TGTGCCACCAAAGGACAGGCGAGGCAGCCCCAGCATTTT. The whole variable domain, remainder taken from reference TRBV19 and TRBJ1-5, is DGGITQSPKYLFRKEGQNVTLSCEQNLNHDAMYWYRQDPGQGLRLIYYSQIVNDFQKGDIAEGYSVSREKKESFPLTVTSAQKNPTAFYLCATKGQARQPQHFGDGTRLSIL.

V is TRBV12-3 or TRBV12-4 and J is TRBJ1-2; D unresolved. Trimming pared 3 bases from V and 0 bases from J, leaving 2 bases between. CDR3 size: 12 residues. The DNA of the CDR3 is TGTGCCAGCAGTTTCCCTAACTATGGCTACACCTTC. It specifies CASSFPNYGYTF.

The V and J genes are TRBV10-2 and TRBJ2-7; D possibly corresponds to TRBD2 (7 bases). Germline CDR1 is WSHSY and CDR2 is SAAADI. V lost 2 bases and J 3 bases, leaving 17 bases between the germline ends. The CDR3 is made up of 16 amino acids. CDR3 in DNA: TGCGCCAGCAGTGAGGTCTGGGCGGGGGCCCTCTACGAGCAGTACTTC. Protein sequence: CASSEVWAGALYEQYF.

This chain uses TRBV14 with TRBJ1-1; tentative D call: TRBD1 (5 bases). CDR3 length: 15 residues. Germline CDR1 is SGHDN and CDR2 is FVKESK. V was shortened by 4 bases and J by 4 bases, with 16 bases between the two germline ends. The CDR3 bases are TGTGCCAGCAGCCCCGGACGGGCCGGGACCACTGAAGCTTTCTTT. It translates to CASSPGRAGTTEAFF.

The chain links TRBV11-2 to TRBJ2-1; 8 nucleotides align to TRBD2. The CDR3 spans 19 residues. Germline V lookup: CDR1 SGHAT, CDR2 FQNNGV. With 2 bases clipped from V and 0 bases from J, the junction kept 12 bases outside the gene matches. The CDR3 DNA reads as TGTGCCAGCAGCTTAATCACTACGGGAGGGAATCGCTCCTACAATGAGCAGTTCTTC. Residues: CASSLITTGGNRSYNEQFF. The variable domain in full, completed from reference TRBV11-2 and TRBJ2-1, reads EAGVAQSPRYKIIEKRQSVAFWCNPISGHATLYWYQQILGQGPKLLIQFQNNGVVDDSQLPKDRFSAERLKGVDSTLKIQPAKLEDSAVYLCASSLITTGGNRSYNEQFFGPGTRLTVL.

V and J are TRBV5-6 and TRBJ2-3; TRBD2 might be the D (7 bases). Germline V gene lookup returns CDR1 SGHDT and CDR2 YYEEEE. The CDR3 has 15 amino acids. V dropped 4 bases and J dropped 5 bases, with 17 bases sitting between them. This CDR3 reads CASSPEGGTEDTQYF. CDR3 DNA sequence: TGTGCCAGCAGCCCGGAGGGGGGGACGGAAGATACGCAGTATTTT.

This rearrangement joins TRBV4-3 to TRBJ2-3; 7 bases agree with TRBD2. With 1 base clipped from V and 1 base from J, the junction kept 8 bases outside the gene matches. Germline lookup yields CDR1 LGHNA and CDR2 YSLEER. The CDR3 is 17 amino acids. The CDR3: CASSQARSAGGTDTQYF. In nucleotides, the CDR3 is TGCGCCAGCAGCCAAGCACGGTCGGCGGGGGGCACAGATACGCAGTATTTT.

The genes are TRBV24-1 and TRBJ2-1; D is tentatively TRBD1 or TRBD2 (6 bases each). The CDR3 length is 15 residues. Per germline, CDR1 KGHDR and CDR2 SFDVKD. Trimming shortened V by 2 bases and J by 7 bases, and 14 bases separated the two germline ends. The CDR3 nucleotides are TGTGCCACCAGTGATTGGAGGGGGTTAGAAAATGAGCAGTTCTTC. Protein: CATSDWRGLENEQFF.

V gene TRBV25-1 combines with J gene TRBJ1-4; D uncertain. The length of the CDR3 is 12 residues. Looked up from germline, CDR1 is MGHDK and CDR2 is SYGVNS. Trimming shortened V by 6 bases and J by 7 bases, and 9 bases separated the two germline ends. The CDR3 loop is CASSEGLEKLFF. The CDR3 coding sequence is TGTGCCAGCAGCGAGGGCCTTGAAAAACTGTTTTTT.